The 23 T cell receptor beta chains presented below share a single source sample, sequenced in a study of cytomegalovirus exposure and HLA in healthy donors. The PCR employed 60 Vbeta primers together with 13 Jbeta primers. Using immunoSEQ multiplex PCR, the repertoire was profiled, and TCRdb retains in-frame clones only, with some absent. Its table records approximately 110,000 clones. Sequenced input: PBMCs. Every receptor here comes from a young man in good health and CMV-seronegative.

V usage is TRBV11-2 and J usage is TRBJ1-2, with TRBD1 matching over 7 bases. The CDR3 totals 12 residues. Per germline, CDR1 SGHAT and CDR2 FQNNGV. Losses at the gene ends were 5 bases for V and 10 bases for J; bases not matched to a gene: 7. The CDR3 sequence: CASSPDRFIYTF. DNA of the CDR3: TGTGCCAGCAGCCCGGACAGGTTTATCTACACCTTC.

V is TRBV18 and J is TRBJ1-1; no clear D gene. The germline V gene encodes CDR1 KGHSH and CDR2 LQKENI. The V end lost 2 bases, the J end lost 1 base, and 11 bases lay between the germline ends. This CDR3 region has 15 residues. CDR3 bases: TGTGCCAGCTCACCAGCGGGCAGACAGAACACTGAAGCTTTCTTT. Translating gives CASSPAGRQNTEAFF.

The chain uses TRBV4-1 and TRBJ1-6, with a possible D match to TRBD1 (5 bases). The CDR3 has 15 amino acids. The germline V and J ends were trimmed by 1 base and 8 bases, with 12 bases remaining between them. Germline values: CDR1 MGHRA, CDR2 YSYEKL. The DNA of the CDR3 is TGCGCCAGCAGCCAAGCGACTTCGGGGGATTCACCCCTCCACTTT. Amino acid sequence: CASSQATSGDSPLHF.

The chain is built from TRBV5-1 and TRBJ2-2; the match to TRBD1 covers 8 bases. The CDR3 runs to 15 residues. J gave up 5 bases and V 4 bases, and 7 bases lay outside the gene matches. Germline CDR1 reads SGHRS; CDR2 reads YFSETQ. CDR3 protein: CASSGTGPGTGELFF. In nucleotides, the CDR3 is TGCGCCAGCAGCGGGACAGGCCCCGGGACCGGGGAGCTGTTTTTT. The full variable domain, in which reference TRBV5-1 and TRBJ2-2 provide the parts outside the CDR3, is KAGVTQTPRYLIKTRGQQVTLSCSPISGHRSVSWYQQTPGQGLQFLFEYFSETQRNKGNFPGRFSGRQFSNSRSEMNVSTLELGDSALYLCASSGTGPGTGELFFGEGSRLTVL.

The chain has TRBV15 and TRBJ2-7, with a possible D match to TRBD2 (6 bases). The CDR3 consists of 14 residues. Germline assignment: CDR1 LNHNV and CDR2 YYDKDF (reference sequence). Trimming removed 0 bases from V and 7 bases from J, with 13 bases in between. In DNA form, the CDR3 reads TGTGCCACCAGCAGAGATCGACCGGGGGTGGAGCAGTACTTC. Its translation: CATSRDRPGVEQYF.

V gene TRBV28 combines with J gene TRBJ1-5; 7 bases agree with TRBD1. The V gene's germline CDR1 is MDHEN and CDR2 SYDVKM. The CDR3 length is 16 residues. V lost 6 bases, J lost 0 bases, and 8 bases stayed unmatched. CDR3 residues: CASRPWDSSSNQPQHF. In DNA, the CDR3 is TGTGCCAGCAGGCCCTGGGACAGTAGTAGCAATCAGCCCCAGCATTTT.

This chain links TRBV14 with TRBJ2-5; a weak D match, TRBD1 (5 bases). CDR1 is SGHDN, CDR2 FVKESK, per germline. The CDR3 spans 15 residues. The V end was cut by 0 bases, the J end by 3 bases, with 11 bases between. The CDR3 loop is CASSQDVRAEETQYF. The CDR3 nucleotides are TGTGCCAGCAGCCAAGATGTCAGGGCGGAAGAGACCCAGTACTTC.

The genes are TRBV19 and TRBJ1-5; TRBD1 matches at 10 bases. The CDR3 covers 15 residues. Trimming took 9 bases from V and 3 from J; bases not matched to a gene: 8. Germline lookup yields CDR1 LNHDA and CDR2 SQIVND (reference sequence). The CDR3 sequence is CASEEGTGANQPQHF. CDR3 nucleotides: TGTGCCAGCGAGGAAGGGACAGGGGCCAATCAGCCCCAGCATTTT.

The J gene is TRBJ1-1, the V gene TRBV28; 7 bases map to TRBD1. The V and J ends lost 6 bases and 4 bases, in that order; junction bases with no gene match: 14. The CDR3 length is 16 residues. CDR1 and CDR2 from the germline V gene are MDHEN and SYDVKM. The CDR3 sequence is CASSTTSRQGGTEAFF. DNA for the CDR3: TGTGCCAGCAGCACCACCTCAAGACAGGGCGGCACTGAAGCTTTCTTT.

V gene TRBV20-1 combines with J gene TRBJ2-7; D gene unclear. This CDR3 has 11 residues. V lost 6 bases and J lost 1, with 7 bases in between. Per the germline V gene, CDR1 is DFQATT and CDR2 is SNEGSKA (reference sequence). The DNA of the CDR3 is TGCAGTGCCGAAGAGTCCTACGAGCAGTACTTC. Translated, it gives CSAEESYEQYF.

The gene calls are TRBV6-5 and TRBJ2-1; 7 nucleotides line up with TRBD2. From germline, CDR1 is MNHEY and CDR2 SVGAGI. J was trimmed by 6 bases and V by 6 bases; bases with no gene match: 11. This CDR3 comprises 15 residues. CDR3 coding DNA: TGTGCCAGCAGGCCTTATGGGGAGGGCAGCAATGAGCAGTTCTTC. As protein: CASRPYGEGSNEQFF.

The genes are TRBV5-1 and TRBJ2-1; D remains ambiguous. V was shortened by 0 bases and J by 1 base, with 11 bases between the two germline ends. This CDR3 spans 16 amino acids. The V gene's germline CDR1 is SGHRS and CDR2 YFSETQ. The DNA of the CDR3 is TGCGCCAGCAGCTTGGGTAGCTCCTCGTCCTACAATGAGCAGTTCTTC. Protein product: CASSLGSSSSYNEQFF.

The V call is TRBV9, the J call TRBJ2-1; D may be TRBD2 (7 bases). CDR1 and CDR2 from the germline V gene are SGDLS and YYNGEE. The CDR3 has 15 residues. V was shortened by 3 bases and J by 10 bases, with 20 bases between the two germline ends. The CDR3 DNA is TGTGCCAGCAGCGGTGAACTGGCGGGGGCCGCGGAGCAGTTCTTC. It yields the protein CASSGELAGAAEQFF.

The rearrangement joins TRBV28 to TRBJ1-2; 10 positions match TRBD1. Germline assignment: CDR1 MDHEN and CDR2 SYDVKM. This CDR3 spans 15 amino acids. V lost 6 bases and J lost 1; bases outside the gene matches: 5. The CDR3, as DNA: TGTGCCAGCAGCGGGGACAGGGGTATTAACTATGGCTACACCTTC. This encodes CASSGDRGINYGYTF.

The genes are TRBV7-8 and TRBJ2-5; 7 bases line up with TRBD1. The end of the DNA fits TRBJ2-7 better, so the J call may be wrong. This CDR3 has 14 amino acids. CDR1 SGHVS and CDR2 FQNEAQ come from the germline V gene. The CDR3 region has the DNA TGTGCCAGCAGCTCCCCGGACAGGCAAGGCGAGCAGTACTTC. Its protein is CASSSPDRQGEQYF.

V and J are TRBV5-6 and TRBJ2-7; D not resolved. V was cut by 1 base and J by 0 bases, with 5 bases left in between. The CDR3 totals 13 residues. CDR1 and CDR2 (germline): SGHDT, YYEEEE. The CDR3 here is CASSLPVSYEQYF. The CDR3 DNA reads TGTGCCAGCAGCTTGCCAGTCTCCTACGAGCAGTACTTC.

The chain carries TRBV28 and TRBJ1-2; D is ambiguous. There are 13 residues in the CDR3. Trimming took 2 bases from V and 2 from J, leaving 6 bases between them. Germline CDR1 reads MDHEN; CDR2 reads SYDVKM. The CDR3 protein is CASSLGQNYGYTF. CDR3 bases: TGTGCCAGCAGTTTAGGGCAGAACTATGGCTACACCTTC.

The CDR3 reads CASRDPTGEYEQYF. The CDR3 bases are TGTGCCAGCAGGGACCCGACAGGGGAATACGAGCAGTACTTC. The chain recombines TRBV6-6 with TRBJ2-7, with 8 bases matching TRBD1. CDR1 and CDR2 (germline): MNHNY, SVGAGI (reference sequence). CDR3 size: 14 residues. V lost 6 bases to trimming and J lost 4 bases; unmatched junction nucleotides: 8.

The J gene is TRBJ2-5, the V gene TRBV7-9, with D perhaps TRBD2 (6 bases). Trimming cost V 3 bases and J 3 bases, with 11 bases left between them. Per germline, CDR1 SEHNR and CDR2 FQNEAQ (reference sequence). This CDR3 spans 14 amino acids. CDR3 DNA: TGTGCCAGCAGCTTCTTTTCGGGGGAAGAGACCCAGTACTTC. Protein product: CASSFFSGEETQYF. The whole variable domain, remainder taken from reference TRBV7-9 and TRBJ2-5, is DTGVSQNPRHKITKRGQNVTFRCDPISEHNRLYWYRQTLGQGPEFLTYFQNEAQLEKSRLLSDRFSAERPKGSFSTLEIQRTEQGDSAMYLCASSFFSGEETQYFGPGTRLLVL.

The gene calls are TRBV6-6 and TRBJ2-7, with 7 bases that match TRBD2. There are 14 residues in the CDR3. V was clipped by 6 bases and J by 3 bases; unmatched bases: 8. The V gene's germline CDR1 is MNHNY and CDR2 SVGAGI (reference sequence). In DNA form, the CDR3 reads TGTGCCAGCAGCTCCCTACTAGCGAACTACGAGCAGTACTTC. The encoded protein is CASSSLLANYEQYF.

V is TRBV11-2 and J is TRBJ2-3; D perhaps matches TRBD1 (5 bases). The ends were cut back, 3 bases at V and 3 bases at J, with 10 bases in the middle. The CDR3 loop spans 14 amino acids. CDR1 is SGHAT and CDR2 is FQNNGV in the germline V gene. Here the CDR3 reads CASSFTGPTDTQYF. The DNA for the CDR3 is TGTGCCAGCAGCTTTACAGGACCTACAGATACGCAGTATTTT.

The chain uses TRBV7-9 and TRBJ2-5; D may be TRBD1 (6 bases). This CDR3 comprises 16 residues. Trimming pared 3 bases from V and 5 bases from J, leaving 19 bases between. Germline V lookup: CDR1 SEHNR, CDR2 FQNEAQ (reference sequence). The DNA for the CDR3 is TGTGCCAGCAGCTTGGACGCAGGGGCCACTTCGGAGACCCAGTACTTC. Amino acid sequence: CASSLDAGATSETQYF. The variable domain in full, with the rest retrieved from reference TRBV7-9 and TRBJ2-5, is DTGVSQNPRHKITKRGQNVTFRCDPISEHNRLYWYRQTLGQGPEFLTYFQNEAQLEKSRLLSDRFSAERPKGSFSTLEIQRTEQGDSAMYLCASSLDAGATSETQYFGPGTRLLVL.

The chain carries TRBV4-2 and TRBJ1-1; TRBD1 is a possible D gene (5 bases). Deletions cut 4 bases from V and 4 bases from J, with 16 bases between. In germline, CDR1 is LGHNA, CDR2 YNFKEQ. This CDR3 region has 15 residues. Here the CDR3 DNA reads TGTGCCAGCAGCCCTGGTGGGCCCGGGGGCACTGAAGCTTTCTTT. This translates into CASSPGGPGGTEAFF.